A single sample gave rise to the 2 T cell receptor beta chains below, sequenced in a study of shared clonotypes between healthy human individuals. Only in-frame clones appear in the TCRdb table, and some are missing; sequencing was by immunoSEQ multiplex PCR. Here the sample spans roughly 1,000,000 clones, about 84% being singletons. Sequenced material: memory CD4+ T cells from PBMCs. Subset indicated: CD45RA-negative fraction. These receptors were collected from a man aged 18 to 29 in good health. Some clones in this sample may be carry-over from other donors' samples.

A remark on this clone: At the DNA level, this CDR3 is encoded by other sequences in the same sample as well. The V call is TRBV11-3, the J call TRBJ1-2; a possible D gene is TRBD1 (6 bases). Germline assignment: CDR1 SGHNT and CDR2 YENEEA. Trimming removed 3 bases from V and 7 bases from J, with 9 bases in between. The CDR3 has 12 residues. The CDR3: CASSLGGSGYTF. As DNA, the CDR3 is TGTGCCAGCAGCTTGGGGGGCTCTGGCTACACCTTC.

This clone was counted a few times. This may be a read error: a much more frequent sequence differs by one nucleotide. This chain uses TRBV5-1 with TRBJ2-1, with D possibly TRBD1 on 7 matching bases. The CDR3 is 14 residues long. CDR1 is SGHRS, CDR2 YFSETQ, per germline. The ends were cut back, 4 bases at V and 0 bases at J, with 8 bases in the middle. CDR3 sequence (DNA): TGCGCCAGCAGCCAGGGGGGCTCCTACAATGAGCAGTTCTTC. Protein: CASSQGGSYNEQFF.